These 3 T cell receptor beta chains originate from one sample sequenced in a study of T cell repertoires in cytomegalovirus infection (dated by TCRdb to between 2018 and 2020). Sequenced on an Illumina HiSeq 1500. The raw public data were reprocessed by TCRdb itself: fastp quality trimming at Q25, MiXCR clonotype calling, in-frame beta chains only. Each record represents a unique CDR3 protein, reported with the most common genes and DNA among its rows. This sample has around 550,000 distinct CDR3 sequences in its table, and about 30% of those were observed once. Under 15% of the sample is held by the ten biggest clonotypes. The sequenced sample consisted of PBMCs. These receptors all come from a human donor in good health (CMV status not recorded). Some clones in this sample may be carry-over from other donors' samples.

This clonotype was detected many times. This chain connects TRBV11-3 to TRBJ2-3, with 7 bases matching TRBD1. Germline-derived CDR1 and CDR2 are SGHNT and YENEEA. The CDR3 runs 17 residues. Trimming at V came to 0 bases and at J to 1 base, leaving 7 bases not matched to a gene. The CDR3 loop reads CASSLDLTGVGTDTQYF. CDR3 bases: TGTGCCAGCAGCTTAGATCTAACAGGGGTCGGCACAGATACGCAGTATTTT.

CDR3: CASSPLGQMITEAFF. CDR3 in DNA: TGTGCCAGCAGCCCCCTGGGTCAGATGATCACTGAAGCTTTCTTT. The V and J genes are TRBV7-9 and TRBJ1-1; D is uncertain. The V and J ends lost 5 bases and 4 bases respectively, with 17 bases between them. The CDR3 contains 15 residues. The germline V gene encodes CDR1 SEHNR and CDR2 FQNEAQ (reference sequence). Combining the CDR3 with reference TRBV7-9 and TRBJ1-1 gives the whole variable domain DTGVSQNPRHKITKRGQNVTFRCDPISEHNRLYWYRQTLGQGPEFLTYFQNEAQLEKSRLLSDRFSAERPKGSFSTLEIQRTEQGDSAMYLCASSPLGQMITEAFFGQGTRLTVV.

This clonotype was picked up one time. The chain is built from TRBV29-1 and TRBJ2-1, with D unresolved. This CDR3 is 13 amino acids long. Germline V lookup: CDR1 SQVTM, CDR2 ANQGSEA. Deletions cut 7 bases from V and 5 bases from J, with 15 bases between. CDR3 sequence reads: CSAKPSGHNEQFF. Here the CDR3 DNA reads TGCAGCGCGAAACCCAGTGGTCACAATGAGCAGTTCTTC.